These T cell receptor beta chains were read from a single sample in a study of shared clonotypes between healthy human individuals. Generated by immunoSEQ multiplex PCR, the TCRdb table keeps only in-frame clones and is missing some. There are 600,000 to 750,000 clones in the sample; 90% occur only once, and 34% lies in the top ten. Sequencing was done on a sample of memory CD8+ T cells from PBMCs. These receptors were collected from a man between 18 and 35 years old in good health. Some clones in this sample may be carry-over from other donors' samples. The CDR3 runs from the conserved cysteine through the conserved F or W. Fields, in order: clone size, J gene, D gene, V gene, CDR3 DNA, CDR3 protein. A D gene is named only where the DNA matches it firmly. Only part of the rows carry a size: once, few, many, or a class if the clone is expanded.

NA	TRBJ2-1	NA	TRBV6-5	TGTGCCAGCAGTTACTATGGGGGAGCGGGCAATGAGCAGTTCTTC	CASSYYGGAGNEQFF
NA	TRBJ2-5	NA	TRBV7-8	TGTGCCAGCAGCTTTATTGGAAGGGGGGAGGAGACCCAGTACTTC	CASSFIGRGEETQYF
NA	TRBJ2-7	NA	TRBV28	TGTGCCAGCAGTCCTCTAGTGGAGGCTACCTACGAGCAGTACTTC	CASSPLVEATYEQYF
NA	TRBJ2-4	NA	TRBV27	TGTGCCAGCAGTTTAGGGTTCCCAGCGGGAGCCAAAAACATTCAGTACTTC	CASSLGFPAGAKNIQYF
NA	TRBJ1-3	NA	TRBV2	TGTGCCAGCAGTGAACTTGGGGTTCTCTCTGGAAACACCATATATTTT	CASSELGVLSGNTIYF
NA	TRBJ1-2	NA	TRBV27	TGTGCCAGCAGTTTATCCTGGGGATCAGGTGGCTACACCTTC	CASSLSWGSGGYTF
few	TRBJ1-1	NA	TRBV7-2	TGTGCCAGCAGCTTGTTGAGGGAGCGACCTGAAGCTTTCTTT	CASSLLRERPEAFF
NA	TRBJ1-2	TRBD1	TRBV6-6	TGTGCCACCAAACAGGGGTTCTATGGCTACACCTTC	CATKQGFYGYTF
NA	TRBJ2-3	TRBD2	TRBV27	TGTGCCAGCAGTTTAGGGGGGAGGGCTAAAGATACGCAGTATTTT	CASSLGGRAKDTQYF
NA	TRBJ2-7	TRBD1	TRBV13	TGTGCCAGCAGCTTAGGGCGGGACAGGCACTACGAGCAGTACTTC	CASSLGRDRHYEQYF
NA	TRBJ2-1	NA	TRBV6-5	TGTGCCAGCAGTTACTCTGCCTACAATGAGCAGTTCTTC	CASSYSAYNEQFF
NA	TRBJ1-5	NA	TRBV10-3	TGTGCCATCAGCATATACAGACCGGGCAATCAGCCCCAGCATTTT	CAISIYRPGNQPQHF
NA	TRBJ1-2	NA	TRBV9	TGTGCCAGCAGCCCCTCCAACCGCGGTCAGGGCGATAACTATGGCTACACCTTC	CASSPSNRGQGDNYGYTF
NA	TRBJ1-2	TRBD1	TRBV30	TGTGCCTGGACCCAAATCTGGGACAGACATAACTATGGCTACACCTTC	CAWTQIWDRHNYGYTF
few	TRBJ2-4	TRBD1	TRBV6-6	TGTGCCAGCAGTCGGGACAGGGGTACGGACATTCAGTACTTC	CASSRDRGTDIQYF
many	TRBJ2-7	TRBD1	TRBV7-9	TGTGCCAGCAGCGCCAACACAGGGGCCCAGCGCTACGAGCAGTACTTC	CASSANTGAQRYEQYF
NA	TRBJ1-4	NA	TRBV27	TGTGCCAGCAGTTTAGACCCTATTTATGAAAAACTGTTTTTT	CASSLDPIYEKLFF
NA	TRBJ1-1	NA	TRBV5-5	TGTGCCAGCAGCTTGGGGGGAAATACTGAAGCTTTCTTT	CASSLGGNTEAFF
NA	TRBJ2-3	NA	TRBV27	TGTGCCAGCAGTTGGACAGTCAGCACAGATACGCAGTATTTT	CASSWTVSTDTQYF
NA	TRBJ2-2	TRBD1	TRBV29-1	TGCAGCGCGACAGGGACGAACACCGGGGAGCTGTTTTTT	CSATGTNTGELFF
once	TRBJ1-1	NA	TRBV18	TGTGCCAGCTCACCAACAAGAATGGACACTGAAGCTTTCTTT	CASSPTRMDTEAFF
NA	TRBJ2-7	NA	TRBV7-9	TGTGCCAGCAGCCCCGGAGCGAACGAGCAGTACTTC	CASSPGANEQYF
NA	TRBJ1-1	NA	TRBV5-6	TGTGCCAGCAGCTTAGCTTTTACAGGGAACACTGAAGCTTTCTTT	CASSLAFTGNTEAFF
NA	TRBJ1-6	NA	TRBV27	TGTGCCAGCAAGGGGACGGGATACTCACCCCTCCACTTT	CASKGTGYSPLHF
NA	TRBJ2-7	NA	TRBV5-6	TGTGCCAGCAGCTTGCGACCTAACGAGCCCTACGAGCAGTACTTC	CASSLRPNEPYEQYF
NA	TRBJ2-2	NA	TRBV2	TGTGCCAGCACGGGGCCTAGTCGAGGGGTAGTCGGCACCGGGGAGCTGTTTTTT	CASTGPSRGVVGTGELFF
NA	TRBJ1-2	TRBD1	TRBV25-1	TGTGCCAGCAGTGAACACAGGGGGACTAGTAACTATGGCTACACCTTC	CASSEHRGTSNYGYTF
NA	TRBJ2-1	TRBD2	TRBV2	TGTGCCAGCAGTGAACGGGGGGGGTCCTACAATGAGCAGTTCTTC	CASSERGGSYNEQFF
NA	TRBJ2-1	TRBD2	TRBV9	TGTGCCAGCAGCGTGGGGTTTCAATGGGAGGGTGAGCAGTTCTTC	CASSVGFQWEGEQFF
NA	TRBJ1-5	TRBD1	TRBV10-3	TGTGCCATCAGCCCGGGACAGGGTTATCAGCCCCAGCATTTT	CAISPGQGYQPQHF
NA	TRBJ2-3	TRBD2	TRBV28	TGTGCCAGCAGTTTAACTCAACCCGGGGGGTGGGCAGATACGCAGTATTTT	CASSLTQPGGWADTQYF
NA	TRBJ2-4	TRBD1	TRBV10-2	TGCGCCAGCAGTGGTGGACAGGGGGCAAACATTCAGTACTTC	CASSGGQGANIQYF
NA	TRBJ2-2	TRBD2	TRBV5-6	TGTGCCAGCAGCTCTGATCCGGGACTACAACCCGGGGAGCTGTTTTTT	CASSSDPGLQPGELFF
NA	TRBJ2-1	TRBD1	TRBV7-9	TGTGCCAGCAGCCGTAGGGACAGGGTAGAGGGTGAGCAGTTCTTC	CASSRRDRVEGEQFF
NA	TRBJ2-2	TRBD2	TRBV9	TGTGCCAGCAGCCCCTGGCGGGAGCCGCGCACCGGGGAGCTGTTTTTT	CASSPWREPRTGELFF
NA	TRBJ2-1	NA	TRBV5-1	TGCGCCAGCAGCTTGAGGCGCAGGGGAACATACAATGAGCAGTTCTTC	CASSLRRRGTYNEQFF
NA	TRBJ1-3	NA	TRBV15	TGTGCCACCAGCAGCGGACGGAACTCTGGAAACACCATATATTTT	CATSSGRNSGNTIYF
NA	TRBJ1-4	TRBD1	TRBV7-9	TGTGCCAGCAGCGCGACAGGGGAAGGGGGAAAACTGTTTTTT	CASSATGEGGKLFF
once	TRBJ2-1	TRBD1	TRBV12-5	TGTGCTAGTGGTTCGATTAAGAGGGGGCGGGATGAGCAGTTCTTC	CASGSIKRGRDEQFF
once	TRBJ2-7	NA	TRBV7-9	TGTGCCAGCAGCCTAGTGGGGATCCCGGGCGGTTACGAGCAGTACTTC	CASSLVGIPGGYEQYF
NA	TRBJ2-7	NA	TRBV9	TGTGCCAGCAGCGTAGGAGACTTACTCTCCTACGAGCAGTACTTC	CASSVGDLLSYEQYF
NA	TRBJ2-2	TRBD1	TRBV7-3	TGTGCCAGCAGCCCCCGGGACAGGGAGAACACCGGGGAGCTGTTTTTT	CASSPRDRENTGELFF
NA	TRBJ1-1	TRBD1	TRBV28	TGTGCCAGCAGTGACTACCGGGACAGGATGCCTGAAGCTTTCTTT	CASSDYRDRMPEAFF
NA	TRBJ2-3	NA	TRBV7-9	TGTGCCAGCAGCGCGTACCAGGGAGATACGCAGTATTTT	CASSAYQGDTQYF
NA	TRBJ1-1	NA	TRBV28	TGTGCCAGCAGTCAGGACCGAATGAACACTGAAGCTTTCTTT	CASSQDRMNTEAFF